This entry describes one T cell receptor (beta chain). This record comes from a study of blood T cell repertoires in COVID-19. Study-level background: Two consecutive negative NP/OP PCR tests, clearance, or resolved symptoms defined Cohort 3 recovery.

Per the germline V gene, CDR1 is ENHRY and CDR2 is SYGVKD. This CDR3 spans 18 amino acids. J gave up 0 bases and V 4 bases, and 3 bases lay outside the gene matches. TCRdb's copy holds only in-frame clones and misses some; the assay was immunoSEQ multiplex PCR. The sample has around 300,000 clones, 85% to 90% seen once. Sequencing input: PBMCs or T cells enriched from blood (not recorded which). The genes are TRBV10-3 and TRBJ2-6; 13 bases are a match to TRBD2. The clonotype originates from a woman aged 60-70 years in a cohort exposed to, infected with or recovered from COVID-19 (not recorded which). The CDR3 is CAISGLAGGPSGANVLTF. The CDR3 DNA sequence: TGTGCCATCAGTGGACTAGCGGGAGGCCCCTCTGGGGCCAACGTCCTGACTTTC.